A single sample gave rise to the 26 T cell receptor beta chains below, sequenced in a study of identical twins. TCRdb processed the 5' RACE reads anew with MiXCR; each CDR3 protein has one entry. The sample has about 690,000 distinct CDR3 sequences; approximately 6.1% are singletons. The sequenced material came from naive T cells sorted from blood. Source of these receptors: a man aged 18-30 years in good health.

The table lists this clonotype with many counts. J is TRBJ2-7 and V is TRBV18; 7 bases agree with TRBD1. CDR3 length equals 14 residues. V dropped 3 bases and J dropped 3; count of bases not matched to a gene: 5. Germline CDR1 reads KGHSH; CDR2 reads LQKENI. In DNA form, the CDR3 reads TGTGCCAGCTCACCGCCGACAGGGATCTACGAGCAGTACTTC. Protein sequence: CASSPPTGIYEQYF.

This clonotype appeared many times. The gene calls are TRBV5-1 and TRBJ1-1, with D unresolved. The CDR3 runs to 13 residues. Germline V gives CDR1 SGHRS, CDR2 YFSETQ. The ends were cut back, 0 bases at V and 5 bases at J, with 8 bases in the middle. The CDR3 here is CASSLEPRTEAFF. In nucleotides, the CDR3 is TGCGCCAGCAGCTTGGAACCACGGACTGAAGCTTTCTTT.

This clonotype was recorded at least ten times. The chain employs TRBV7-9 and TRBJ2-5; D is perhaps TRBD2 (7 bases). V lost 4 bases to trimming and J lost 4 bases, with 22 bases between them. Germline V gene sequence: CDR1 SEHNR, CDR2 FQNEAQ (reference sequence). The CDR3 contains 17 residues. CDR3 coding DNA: TGTGCCAGCAGCTCAAGGGGGGGACAAAAAGGAGGAGAGACCCAGTACTTC. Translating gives CASSSRGGQKGGETQYF.

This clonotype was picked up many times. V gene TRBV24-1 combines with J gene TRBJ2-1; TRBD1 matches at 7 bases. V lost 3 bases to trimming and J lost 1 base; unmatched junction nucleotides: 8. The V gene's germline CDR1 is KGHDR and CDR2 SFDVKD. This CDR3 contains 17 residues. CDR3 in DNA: TGTGCCACCAGTGATCCCCGGGACAGAGAATCCTACAATGAGCAGTTCTTC. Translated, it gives CATSDPRDRESYNEQFF.

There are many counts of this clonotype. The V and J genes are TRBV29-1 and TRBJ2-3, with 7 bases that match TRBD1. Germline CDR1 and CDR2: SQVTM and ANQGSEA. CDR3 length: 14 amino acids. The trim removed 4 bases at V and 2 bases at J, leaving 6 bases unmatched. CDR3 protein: CSVVAGGLTDTQYF. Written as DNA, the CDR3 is TGCAGCGTTGTTGCAGGGGGTCTCACAGATACGCAGTATTTT.

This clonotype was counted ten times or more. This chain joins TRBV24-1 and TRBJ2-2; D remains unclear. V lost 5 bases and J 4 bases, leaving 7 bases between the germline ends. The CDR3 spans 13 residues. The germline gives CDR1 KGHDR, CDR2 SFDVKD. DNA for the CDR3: TGTGCCACCAGTGCCGCTTTCACCGGGGAGCTGTTTTTT. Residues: CATSAAFTGELFF.

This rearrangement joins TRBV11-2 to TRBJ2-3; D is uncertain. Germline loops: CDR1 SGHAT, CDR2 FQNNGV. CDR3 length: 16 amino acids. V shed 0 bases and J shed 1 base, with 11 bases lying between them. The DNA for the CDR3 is TGTGCCAGCAGCTTAGAGGGCAGACAAGGCACAGATACGCAGTATTTT. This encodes CASSLEGRQGTDTQYF. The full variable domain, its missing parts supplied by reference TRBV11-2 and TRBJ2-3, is EAGVAQSPRYKIIEKRQSVAFWCNPISGHATLYWYQQILGQGPKLLIQFQNNGVVDDSQLPKDRFSAERLKGVDSTLKIQPAKLEDSAVYLCASSLEGRQGTDTQYFGPGTRLTVL.

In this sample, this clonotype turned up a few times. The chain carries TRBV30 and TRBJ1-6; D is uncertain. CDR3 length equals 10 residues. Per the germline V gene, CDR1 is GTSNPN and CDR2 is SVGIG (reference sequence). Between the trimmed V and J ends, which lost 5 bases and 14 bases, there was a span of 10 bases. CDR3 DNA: TGTGCCTGGGGCCCCCCGGCCCTCCACTTT. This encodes CAWGPPALHF.

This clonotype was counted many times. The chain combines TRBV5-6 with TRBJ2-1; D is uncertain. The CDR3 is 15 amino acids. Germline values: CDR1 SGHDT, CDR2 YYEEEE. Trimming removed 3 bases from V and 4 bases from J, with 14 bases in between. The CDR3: CASSSVASGYNEQFF. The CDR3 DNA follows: TGTGCCAGCAGCTCGGTAGCCTCTGGGTACAATGAGCAGTTCTTC.

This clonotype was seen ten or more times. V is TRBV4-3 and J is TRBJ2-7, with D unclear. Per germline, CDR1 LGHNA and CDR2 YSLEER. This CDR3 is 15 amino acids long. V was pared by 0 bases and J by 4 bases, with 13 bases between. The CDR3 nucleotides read TGCGCCAGCAGCCAAGAAAAGAGGTCCGGTTACGAGCAGTACTTC. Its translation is CASSQEKRSGYEQYF.

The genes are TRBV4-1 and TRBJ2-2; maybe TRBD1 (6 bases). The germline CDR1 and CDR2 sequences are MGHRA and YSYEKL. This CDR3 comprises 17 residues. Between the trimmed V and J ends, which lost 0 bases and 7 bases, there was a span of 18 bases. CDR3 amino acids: CASSQDPATGYNGELFF. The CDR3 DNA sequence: TGCGCCAGCAGCCAAGATCCCGCGACAGGCTATAACGGGGAGCTGTTTTTT.

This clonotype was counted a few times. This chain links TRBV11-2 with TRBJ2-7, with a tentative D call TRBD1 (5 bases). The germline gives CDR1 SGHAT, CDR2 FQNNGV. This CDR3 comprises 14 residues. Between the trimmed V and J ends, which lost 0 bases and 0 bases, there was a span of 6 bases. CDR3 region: CASSLEGDSYEQYV. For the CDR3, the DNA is TGTGCCAGCAGCTTAGAAGGGGACTCCTACGAGCAGTACGTC.

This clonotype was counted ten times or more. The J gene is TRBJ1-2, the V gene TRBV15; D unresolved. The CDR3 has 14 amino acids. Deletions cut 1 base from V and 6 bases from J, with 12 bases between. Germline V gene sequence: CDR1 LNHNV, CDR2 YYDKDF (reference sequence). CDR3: CATSRGGGSDGYTF. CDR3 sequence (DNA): TGTGCCACCAGCAGAGGTGGCGGGTCCGATGGCTACACCTTC.

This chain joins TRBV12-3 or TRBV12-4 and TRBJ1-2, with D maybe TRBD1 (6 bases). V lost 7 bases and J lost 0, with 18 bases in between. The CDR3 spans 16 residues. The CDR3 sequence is CASTYLLGDTNYGYTF. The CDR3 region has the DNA TGTGCCAGCACCTACCTATTGGGGGACACTAACTATGGCTACACCTTC.

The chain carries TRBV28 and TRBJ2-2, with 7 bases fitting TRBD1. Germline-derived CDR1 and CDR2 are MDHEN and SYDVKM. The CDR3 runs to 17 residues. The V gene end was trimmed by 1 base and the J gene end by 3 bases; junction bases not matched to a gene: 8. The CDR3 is CASSLFGGRGYTGELFF. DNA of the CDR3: TGTGCCAGCAGTTTATTTGGGGGCAGGGGGTACACCGGGGAGCTGTTTTTT.

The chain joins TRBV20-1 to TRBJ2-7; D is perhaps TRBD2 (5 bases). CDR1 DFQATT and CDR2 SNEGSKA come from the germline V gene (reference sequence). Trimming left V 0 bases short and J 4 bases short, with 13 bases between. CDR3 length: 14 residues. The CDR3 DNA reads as TGCAGTGCTAGAGATATCTCGGGGAATTACGAGCAGTACTTC. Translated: CSARDISGNYEQYF.

The CDR3 loop is CASSLDNSGGETQYF. DNA for the CDR3: TGCGCCAGCAGCTTGGACAACTCTGGGGGAGAGACCCAGTACTTC. The V and J genes are TRBV5-1 and TRBJ2-5; D is tentatively TRBD1 or TRBD2 (5 bases each). The CDR3 is 15 residues long. The V end lost 0 bases, the J end lost 4 bases, and 13 bases lay between the germline ends. Germline V gene data show CDR1 as SGHRS and CDR2 as YFSETQ.

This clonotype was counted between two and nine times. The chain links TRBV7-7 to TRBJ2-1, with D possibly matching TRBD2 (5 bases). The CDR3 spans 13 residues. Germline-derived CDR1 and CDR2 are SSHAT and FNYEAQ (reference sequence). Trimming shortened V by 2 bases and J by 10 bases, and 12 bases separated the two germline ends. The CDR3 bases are TGTGCCAGCAGCTTAAGTGGGAGTTTAGAGCAGTTCTTC. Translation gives CASSLSGSLEQFF.

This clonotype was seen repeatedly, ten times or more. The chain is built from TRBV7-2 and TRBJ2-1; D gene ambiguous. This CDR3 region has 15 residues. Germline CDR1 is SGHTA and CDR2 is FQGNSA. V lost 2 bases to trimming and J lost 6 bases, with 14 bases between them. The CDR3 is CASSLRPSFGNEQFF. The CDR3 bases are TGTGCCAGCAGCTTACGGCCTAGTTTTGGCAATGAGCAGTTCTTC. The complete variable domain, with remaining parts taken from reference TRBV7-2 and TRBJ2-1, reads GAGVSQSPSNKVTEKGKDVELRCDPISGHTALYWYRQSLGQGLEFLIYFQGNSAPDKSGLPSDRFSAERTGGSVSTLTIQRTQQEDSAVYLCASSLRPSFGNEQFFGPGTRLTVL.

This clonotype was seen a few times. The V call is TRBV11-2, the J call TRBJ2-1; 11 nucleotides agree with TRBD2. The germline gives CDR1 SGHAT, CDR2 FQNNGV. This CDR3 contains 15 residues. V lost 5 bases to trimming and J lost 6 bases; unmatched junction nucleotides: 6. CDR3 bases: TGTGCCAGCAGCCAAGGGACTAGCGGATTCAATGAGCAGTTCTTC. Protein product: CASSQGTSGFNEQFF. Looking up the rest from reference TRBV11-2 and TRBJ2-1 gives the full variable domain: EAGVAQSPRYKIIEKRQSVAFWCNPISGHATLYWYQQILGQGPKLLIQFQNNGVVDDSQLPKDRFSAERLKGVDSTLKIQPAKLEDSAVYLCASSQGTSGFNEQFFGPGTRLTVL.

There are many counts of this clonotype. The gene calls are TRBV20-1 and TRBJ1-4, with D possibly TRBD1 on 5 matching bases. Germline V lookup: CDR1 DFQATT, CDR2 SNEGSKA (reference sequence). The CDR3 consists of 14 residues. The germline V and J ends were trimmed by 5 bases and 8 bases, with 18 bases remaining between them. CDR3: CSAVGTRGIEKLFF. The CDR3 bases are TGCAGTGCTGTTGGGACTAGGGGAATCGAAAAACTGTTTTTT.

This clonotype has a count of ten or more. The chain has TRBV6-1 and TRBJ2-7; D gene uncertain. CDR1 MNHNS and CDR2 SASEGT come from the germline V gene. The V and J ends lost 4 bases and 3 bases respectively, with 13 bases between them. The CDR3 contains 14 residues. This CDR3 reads CASSVGQSHYEQYF. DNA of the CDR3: TGTGCCAGCAGTGTTGGGCAGTCGCACTACGAGCAGTACTTC.

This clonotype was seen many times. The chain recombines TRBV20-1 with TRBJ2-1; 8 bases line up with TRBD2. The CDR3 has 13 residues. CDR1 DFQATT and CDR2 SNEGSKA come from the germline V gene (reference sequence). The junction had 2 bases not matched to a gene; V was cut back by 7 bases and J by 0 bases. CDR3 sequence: CSGREVSYNEQFF. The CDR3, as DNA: TGCAGTGGGCGGGAGGTCTCCTACAATGAGCAGTTCTTC.

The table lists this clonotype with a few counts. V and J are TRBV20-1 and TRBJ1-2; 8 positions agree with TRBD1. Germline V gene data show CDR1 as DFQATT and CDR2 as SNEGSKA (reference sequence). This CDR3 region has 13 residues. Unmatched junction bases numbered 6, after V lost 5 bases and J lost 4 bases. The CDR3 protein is CSAWTGQGYGYTF. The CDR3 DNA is TGCAGTGCTTGGACAGGGCAGGGCTATGGCTACACCTTC.

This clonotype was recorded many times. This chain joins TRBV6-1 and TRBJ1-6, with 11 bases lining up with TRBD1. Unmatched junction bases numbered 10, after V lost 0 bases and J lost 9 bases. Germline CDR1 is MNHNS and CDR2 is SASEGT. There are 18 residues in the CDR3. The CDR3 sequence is CASSEAAWLGQGASPLHF. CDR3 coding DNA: TGTGCCAGCAGTGAAGCGGCGTGGCTCGGACAGGGGGCTTCACCCCTCCACTTT.

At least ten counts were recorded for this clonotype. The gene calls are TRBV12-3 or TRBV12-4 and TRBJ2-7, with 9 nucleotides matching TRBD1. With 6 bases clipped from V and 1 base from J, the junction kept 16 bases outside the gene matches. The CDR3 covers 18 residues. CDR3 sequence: CASSRTTPRTGVSYEQYF. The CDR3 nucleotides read TGTGCCAGCAGCCGTACCACCCCCCGGACAGGGGTTTCCTACGAGCAGTACTTC.